Listed here are 2 T cell receptor beta chains from one sample, sequenced in a study of circulating and synovial CD4+ cells in juvenile arthritis. Sequenced by immunoSEQ multiplex PCR; TCRdb stores in-frame clones only, minus some. The profile shows about 30,000 clones, 80% to 95% of them singletons. The sequenced sample was CD4+ T cells from blood. Receptors originate from a human donor with juvenile idiopathic arthritis.

With respect to this clone: Other nucleotide sequences from this sample produce the same CDR3. This rearrangement joins TRBV4-1 to TRBJ1-6; 8 positions agree with TRBD1. This CDR3 contains 18 residues. Unmatched junction bases numbered 13, after V lost 4 bases and J lost 5 bases. The germline V gene has CDR1 MGHRA and CDR2 YSYEKL. Here the CDR3 reads CASSRGDRWMQDNSPLHF. CDR3 in DNA: TGCGCCAGCAGCCGAGGGGACAGGTGGATGCAGGATAATTCACCCCTCCACTTT.

This chain uses TRBV5-4 with TRBJ2-5; TRBD1 agrees at 8 bases. V trimming: 5 bases; J trimming: 4 bases; junction bases outside the gene matches: 1. This CDR3 comprises 12 residues. Germline CDR1 SGHNT, CDR2 YYREEE (reference sequence). The CDR3 loop reads CASRDRGETQYF. The CDR3 coding sequence is TGTGCCAGCAGAGACAGGGGAGAGACCCAGTACTTC.